This T cell receptor (beta chain) appears in the sequencing data of a study of blood T cell repertoires in COVID-19. Study information: Acute and convalescent COVID-19 samples came from the United States, Italy and Spain. From T cells, B-cell-depleted T cells, or PBMCs came the material, which was cDNA or gDNA.

The V gene end was trimmed by 3 bases and the J gene end by 8 bases; junction bases not matched to a gene: 14. This CDR3 comprises 16 residues. Germline CDR1 and CDR2: SGHVS and FQNEAQ. Authors' analysis steps: Cell counts per sample came from amplifying reference gene primers. Produced via immunoSEQ multiplex PCR; TCRdb's table is partial and in-frame only. V, J and clone size are those of that table, while D and trimming were read from the DNA. The sample lists 210,000 or so clones, about 87% occurring once. Seattle-derived patients entered the study during active infection and were followed longitudinally.

The specimen sequenced was peripheral blood. The V gene is TRBV7-8, the J gene TRBJ2-3, with TRBD1 matching 7 bases. This clonotype was sampled from a man aged 30-40 years with COVID-19, enrolled during active disease. The CDR3 region has the DNA TGTGCCAGCAGCTTCCTGGGACAGTCCCCGTTTAGTACGCAGTATTTT. Its translation is CASSFLGQSPFSTQYF.